This T cell receptor (beta chain) was recovered during a study of neurological immune-mediated disorders. Overall study context: Within the group of approximately 34 multiple sclerosis patients, some 30 were relapsing-remitting, while 3 were secondary progressive.

This clonotype has a count of ten or more. Its target is not known. The cDNA was synthesized by means of template-switch 5'RACE, which was carried out with 10-nucleotide random UMIs. TCRdb processed the 5' RACE reads anew with MiXCR; each CDR3 protein has one entry. The top ten hold around 7% of the sample, which has 66,000 or so distinct CDR3 sequences, roughly 4.5% seen once. This CDR3 is 12 amino acids long. Trimming at V came to 5 bases and at J to 4 bases, leaving 2 bases not matched to a gene. Germline-derived CDR1 and CDR2 are DFQATT and SNEGSKA (reference sequence). Findings of the study overall: Phylogenetic grouping put 18 of 34 multiple sclerosis patients' repertoires into one related-CDR3 cluster, a possible signature. The greatest degree of TCR clonal expansion was observed in HTLV-1-associated myelopathy, with the lowest in multiple sclerosis, below that of healthy controls.

The rearrangement uses TRBV20-1 and TRBJ1-2, with 9 bases aligning to TRBD1. Sequencing was done on a sample of PBMCs. The TCR was taken from a man between 25 and 39 years old with multiple sclerosis. In DNA, the CDR3 is TGCAGTGCTCGACAGGGGGGCTATGGCTACACCTTC. Protein: CSARQGGYGYTF.